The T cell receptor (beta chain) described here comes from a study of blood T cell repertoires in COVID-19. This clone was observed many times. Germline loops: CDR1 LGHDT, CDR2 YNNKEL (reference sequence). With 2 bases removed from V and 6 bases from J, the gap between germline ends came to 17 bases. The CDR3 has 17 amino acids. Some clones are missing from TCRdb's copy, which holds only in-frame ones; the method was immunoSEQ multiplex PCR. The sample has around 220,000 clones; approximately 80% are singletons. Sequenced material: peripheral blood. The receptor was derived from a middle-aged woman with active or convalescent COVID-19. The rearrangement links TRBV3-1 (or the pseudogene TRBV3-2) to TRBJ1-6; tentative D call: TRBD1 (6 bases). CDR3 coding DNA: TGTGCCAGCAGCCAAAGGCGACAGGTCGTTGTTAATTCACCCCTCCACTTT. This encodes CASSQRRQVVVNSPLHF.